This TCR beta chain was recovered during a study of blood T cell repertoires in COVID-19. As for the study in general: The United States, Italy and Spain supplied acute and convalescent COVID-19 samples.

Enrollees, about 18 to 95 years old, lived in approximately 25 US areas. This CDR3 contains 15 residues. With 5 bases clipped from V and 4 bases from J, the junction kept 5 bases outside the gene matches. The germline gives CDR1 SGHTA, CDR2 FQGNSA. Authors' processing steps: Amplification with reference gene primers provided the estimates of nucleated cell counts. TCRdb keeps only in-frame clones here, not all; method: immunoSEQ multiplex PCR. That table is the source of V, J and clone size, and D and trimming were worked out from the DNA. The sample carries about 260,000 clones, 86% recorded once. The sequenced sample was PBMCs or T cells enriched from blood (not recorded which). This sequence joins TRBV7-2 and TRBJ2-7, with TRBD2 identical over 13 bases. The origin of this receptor is a woman between 50 and 59 years old who had recovered from COVID-19. In nucleotides, the CDR3 is TGTGCCAGCAGCCTACGGACTAGCGGGAGATACGAGCAGTACTTC. Translation gives CASSLRTSGRYEQYF.